This record looks at one TCR beta chain sequence and its context. These data belong to a study of blood T cell repertoires in COVID-19. Overall study: Both acute and convalescent COVID-19 samples were obtained from the United States, Italy and Spain.

Per the authors' pipeline: The assay estimated nucleated cells by amplifying reference gene primers. Here immunoSEQ multiplex PCR was the method, and the copy in TCRdb shows in-frame clones only, minus some. V, J and clone size reflect that table, while D and trimming were determined from the DNA. The data show roughly 300,000 clones, around 87% seen once. Participants had their cohort set by participant-reported clinical history. CDR1 LNHNV and CDR2 YYDKDF come from the germline V gene (reference sequence). The CDR3 sequence is 16 residues long. V lost 5 bases, J lost 1 base, and 7 bases stayed unmatched.

The source material was PBMCs or T cells enriched from blood (not recorded which). The receptor comes from a woman aged 30 to 39 who had recovered from COVID-19. V gene TRBV15 combines with J gene TRBJ2-2, with TRBD1 identical over 7 bases. For the CDR3, the DNA is TGTGCCACCAGCGTCCGGACAGGCTGGAACACCGGGGAGCTGTTTTTT. Residues: CATSVRTGWNTGELFF. The variable domain in full, completed from reference TRBV15 and TRBJ2-2, reads DAMVIQNPRYQVTQFGKPVTLSCSQTLNHNVMYWYQQKSSQAPKLLFHYYDKDFNNEADTPDNFQSRRPNTSFCFLDIRSPGLGDTAMYLCATSVRTGWNTGELFFGEGSRLTVL.